The sequence of this T cell receptor (beta chain) was determined in a study of cytomegalovirus exposure and HLA in healthy donors. Study-wide background: One earlier analysis, a look at some 180 million T cells, found some 100 million unique TCR beta sequences.

Both 60 Vbeta primers and 13 Jbeta primers went into the PCR. The method was immunoSEQ multiplex PCR; TCRdb's version includes in-frame clones alone and lacks a portion of them. The sample holds approximately 65,000 clones, 60% to 70% seen once. Participants comprised healthy donors of bone marrow. This CDR3 spans 13 amino acids. V lost 0 bases to trimming and J lost 4 bases, with 7 bases between them. Germline CDR1 reads SGDLS; CDR2 reads YYNGEE. Study-level points and caveats: The productive fraction for most TCR beta V segments was about 87% or about 30% in an earlier analysis.

Remarks on this clone: Its antigen is not known.

Sequenced: PBMCs. This chain connects TRBV9 to TRBJ1-1; D not certain. The clonotype was recovered from a man between 40 and 49 years old in good health and CMV-seropositive. The CDR3 here is CASSVAQATEAFF. CDR3 DNA: TGTGCCAGCAGCGTAGCCCAGGCCACTGAAGCTTTCTTT.